These 8 T cell receptor beta chains originate from one sample sequenced in a study of lymphopenia after photon versus proton radiotherapy. Profiling relied on immunoSEQ multiplex PCR, and the TCRdb table lists in-frame clones only, not all of them. The sample records around 55,000 clones, roughly 84% being singletons. The starting material was peripheral blood, obtained from a patient treated with proton-based radiotherapy. The receptors derive from a man aged 55 to 70 with pancreatic cancer.

CDR3 sequence (DNA): TGTGCCAGTAGTGCGGACCGCCGGGACCCTCAATCTTATAGCAATCAGCCCCAGCATTTT. Translated: CASSADRRDPQSYSNQPQHF. The rearrangement links TRBV19 to TRBJ1-5; D is perhaps TRBD1 (5 bases). This CDR3 contains 20 residues. V lost 5 bases and J 0 bases, leaving 26 bases between the germline ends. The V gene's germline CDR1 is LNHDA and CDR2 SQIVND (reference sequence).

This chain links TRBV6-6 with TRBJ1-3; 8 bases align to TRBD1. This CDR3 spans 15 amino acids. The V and J ends lost 7 bases and 0 bases, in that order; junction bases with no gene match: 5. Germline lookup yields CDR1 MNHNY and CDR2 SVGAGI (reference sequence). The DNA of the CDR3 is TGTGCCAGCATTCGACAGGGGTCCTCTGGAAACACCATATATTTT. Residues: CASIRQGSSGNTIYF.

The CDR3, as DNA: TGTGCCAGCAGTCGCCAGGAAAACACTGAAGCTTTCTTT. Translated: CASSRQENTEAFF. The chain uses TRBV11-1 and TRBJ1-1; unclear D gene. The CDR3 extends over 13 amino acids. CDR1 and CDR2 (germline): SGHAT, FQDESV (reference sequence). V lost 6 bases to trimming and J lost 2 bases, with 10 bases between them.

This chain connects TRBV5-6 to TRBJ2-5, with D unclear. This CDR3 is 13 amino acids long. Germline V lookup: CDR1 SGHDT, CDR2 YYEEEE. V was pared by 3 bases and J by 3 bases, with 9 bases between. CDR3 region: CASSSYSEETQYF. The CDR3, as DNA: TGTGCCAGCAGCTCCTATTCTGAAGAGACCCAGTACTTC. Looking up the rest from reference TRBV5-6 and TRBJ2-5 gives the full variable domain: DAGVTQSPTHLIKTRGQQVTLRCSPKSGHDTVSWYQQALGQGPQFIFQYYEEEERQRGNFPDRFSGHQFPNYSSELNVNALLLGDSALYLCASSSYSEETQYFGPGTRLLVL.

V usage is TRBV7-9 and J usage is TRBJ2-1, with a possible D match to TRBD2 (5 bases). The CDR3 runs 14 residues. Per the germline V gene, CDR1 is SEHNR and CDR2 is FQNEAQ (reference sequence). V lost 5 bases and J 9 bases, leaving 17 bases between the germline ends. The CDR3 spells CASSRHASGFEQFF. In nucleotides, the CDR3 is TGTGCCAGCAGCCGCCATGCTTCGGGGTTTGAGCAGTTCTTC.

This clone appeared a few times. The V and J genes are TRBV5-4 and TRBJ2-1; D perhaps matches TRBD2 (5 bases). Trimming left V 4 bases short and J 9 bases short, with 17 bases between. Germline V gives CDR1 SGHNT, CDR2 YYREEE (reference sequence). This CDR3 is 14 amino acids long. In DNA, the CDR3 is TGTGCCAGCAGCCCTATGAGGGCCAGGAGTGAGCAGTTCTTC. Its translation: CASSPMRARSEQFF.

This chain joins TRBV4-1 and TRBJ2-1, with a tentative D call TRBD2 (5 bases). The germline V and J ends were trimmed by 0 bases and 0 bases, with 9 bases remaining between them. This CDR3 contains 16 residues. Germline lookup yields CDR1 MGHRA and CDR2 YSYEKL. CDR3 residues: CASSQDPAGSYNEQFF. As DNA, the CDR3 is TGCGCCAGCAGCCAAGACCCTGCGGGCTCCTACAATGAGCAGTTCTTC.

This rearrangement joins TRBV6-6 to TRBJ1-1; D call uncertain. From germline, CDR1 is MNHNY and CDR2 SVGAGI (reference sequence). V gave up 3 bases and J gave up 7 bases, with 6 bases separating them. This CDR3 has 11 amino acids. The CDR3, as DNA: TGTGCCAGCAGTTATAGACATGAAGCTTTCTTT. This translates into CASSYRHEAFF.